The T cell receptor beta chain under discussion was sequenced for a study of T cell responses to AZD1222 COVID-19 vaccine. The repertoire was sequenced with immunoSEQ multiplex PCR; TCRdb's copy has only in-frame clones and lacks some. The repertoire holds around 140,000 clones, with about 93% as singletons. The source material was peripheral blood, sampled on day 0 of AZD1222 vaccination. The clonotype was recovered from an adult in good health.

The CDR3 bases are TGCGCCAGCAGCAGTCAGCGGGGGGGCCGCACAGATACGCAGTATTTT. Protein sequence: CASSSQRGGRTDTQYF. V gene TRBV5-1 combines with J gene TRBJ2-3; TRBD2 matches at 10 bases. The V gene end was trimmed by 4 bases and the J gene end by 1 base; junction bases not matched to a gene: 6. CDR3 length equals 16 residues. Germline V gene lookup returns CDR1 SGHRS and CDR2 YFSETQ.